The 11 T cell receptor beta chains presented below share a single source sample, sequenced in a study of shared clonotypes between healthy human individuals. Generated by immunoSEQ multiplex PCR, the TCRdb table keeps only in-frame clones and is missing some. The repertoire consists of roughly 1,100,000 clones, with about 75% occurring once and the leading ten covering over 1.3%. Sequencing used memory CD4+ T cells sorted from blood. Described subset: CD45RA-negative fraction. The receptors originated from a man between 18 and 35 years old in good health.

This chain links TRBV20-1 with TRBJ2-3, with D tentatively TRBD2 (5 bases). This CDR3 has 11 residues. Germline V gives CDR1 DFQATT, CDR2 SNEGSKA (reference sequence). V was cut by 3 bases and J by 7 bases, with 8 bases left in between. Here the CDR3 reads CSASSGYTQYF. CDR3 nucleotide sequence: TGCAGTGCTAGTTCGGGGTATACGCAGTATTTT.

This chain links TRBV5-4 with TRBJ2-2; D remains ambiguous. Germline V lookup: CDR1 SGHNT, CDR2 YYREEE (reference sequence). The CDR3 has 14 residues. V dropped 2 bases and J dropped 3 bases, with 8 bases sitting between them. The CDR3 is CASSLSQDTGELFF. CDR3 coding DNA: TGTGCCAGCAGCTTAAGTCAGGACACCGGGGAGCTGTTTTTT.

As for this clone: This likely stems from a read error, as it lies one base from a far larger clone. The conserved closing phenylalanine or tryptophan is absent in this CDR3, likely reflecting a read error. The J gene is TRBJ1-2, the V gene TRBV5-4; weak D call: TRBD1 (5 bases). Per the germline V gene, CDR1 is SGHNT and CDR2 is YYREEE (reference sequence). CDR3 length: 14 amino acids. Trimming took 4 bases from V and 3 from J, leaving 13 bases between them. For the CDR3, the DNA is TGTGCCAGCAGCACCGGCGGGGGGGACTATGGCTACACCCTC. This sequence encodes CASSTGGGDYGYTL.

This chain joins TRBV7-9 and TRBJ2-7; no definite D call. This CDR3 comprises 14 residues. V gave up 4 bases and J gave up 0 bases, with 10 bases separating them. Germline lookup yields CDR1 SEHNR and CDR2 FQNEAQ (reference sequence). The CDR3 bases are TGTGCCAGCAGCTACTTCTCGGACTCCTACGAGCAGTACTTC. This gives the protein CASSYFSDSYEQYF.

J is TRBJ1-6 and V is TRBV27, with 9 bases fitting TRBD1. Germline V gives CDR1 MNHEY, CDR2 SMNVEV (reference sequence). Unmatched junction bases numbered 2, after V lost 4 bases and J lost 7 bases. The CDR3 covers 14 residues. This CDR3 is CASSYRGQNSPLHF. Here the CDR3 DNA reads TGTGCCAGCAGTTACAGGGGGCAGAATTCACCCCTCCACTTT.

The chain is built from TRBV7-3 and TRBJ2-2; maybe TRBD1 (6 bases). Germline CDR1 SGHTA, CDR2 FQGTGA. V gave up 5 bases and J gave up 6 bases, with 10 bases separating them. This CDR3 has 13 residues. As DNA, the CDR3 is TGTGCCAGCAGCCGCGACAGGTCCGGGGAGCTGTTTTTT. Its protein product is CASSRDRSGELFF.

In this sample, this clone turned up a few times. CDR3 region: CASSSVQETQYF. The CDR3 DNA reads TGTGCCAGCAGCTCCGTACAAGAGACCCAGTACTTC. The chain has TRBV5-4 and TRBJ2-5, with D unclear. The CDR3 runs 12 residues. The germline CDR1 and CDR2 sequences are SGHNT and YYREEE (reference sequence). Trimming pared 3 bases from V and 2 bases from J, leaving 5 bases between.

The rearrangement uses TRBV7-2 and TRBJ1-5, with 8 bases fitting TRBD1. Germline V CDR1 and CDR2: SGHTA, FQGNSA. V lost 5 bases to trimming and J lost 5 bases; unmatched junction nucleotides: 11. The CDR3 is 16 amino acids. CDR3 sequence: CASSPPQGAGDQPQHF. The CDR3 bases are TGTGCCAGCAGCCCACCCCAGGGGGCGGGCGATCAGCCCCAGCATTTT.

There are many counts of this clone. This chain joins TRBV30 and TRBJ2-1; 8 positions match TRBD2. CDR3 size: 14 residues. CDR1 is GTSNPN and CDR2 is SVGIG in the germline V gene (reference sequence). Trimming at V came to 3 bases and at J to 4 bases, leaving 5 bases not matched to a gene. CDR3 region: CAWRMGLDYNEQFF. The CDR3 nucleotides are TGTGCCTGGAGGATGGGACTAGATTACAATGAGCAGTTCTTC.

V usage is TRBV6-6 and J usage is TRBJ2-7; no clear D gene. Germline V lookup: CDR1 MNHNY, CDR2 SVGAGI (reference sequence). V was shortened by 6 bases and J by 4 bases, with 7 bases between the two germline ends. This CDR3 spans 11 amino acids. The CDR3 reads CASSIRYEQYF. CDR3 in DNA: TGTGCCAGCAGCATCAGATACGAGCAGTACTTC.

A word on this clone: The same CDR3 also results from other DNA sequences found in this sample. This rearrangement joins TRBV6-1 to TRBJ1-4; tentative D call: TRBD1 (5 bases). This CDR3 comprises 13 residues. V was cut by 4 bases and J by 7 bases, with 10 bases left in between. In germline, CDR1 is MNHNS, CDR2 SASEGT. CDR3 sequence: CASSGQGPEKLFF. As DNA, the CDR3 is TGTGCCAGCAGTGGTCAGGGTCCTGAAAAACTGTTTTTT.